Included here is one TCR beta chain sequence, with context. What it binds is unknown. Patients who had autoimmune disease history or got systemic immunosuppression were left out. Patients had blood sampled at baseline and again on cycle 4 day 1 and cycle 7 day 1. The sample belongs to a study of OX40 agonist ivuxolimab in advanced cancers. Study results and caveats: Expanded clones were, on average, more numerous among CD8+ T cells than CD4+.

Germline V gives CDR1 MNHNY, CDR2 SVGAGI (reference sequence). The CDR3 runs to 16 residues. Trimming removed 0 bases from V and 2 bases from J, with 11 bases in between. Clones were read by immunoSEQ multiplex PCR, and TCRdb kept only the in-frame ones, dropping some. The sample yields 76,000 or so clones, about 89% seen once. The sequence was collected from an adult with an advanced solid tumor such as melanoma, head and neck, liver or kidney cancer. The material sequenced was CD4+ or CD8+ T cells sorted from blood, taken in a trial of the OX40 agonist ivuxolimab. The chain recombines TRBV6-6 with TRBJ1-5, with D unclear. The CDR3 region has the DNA TGTGCCAGCAGTTACTCGCAAGACGTGCGCAATCAGCCCCAGCATTTT. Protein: CASSYSQDVRNQPQHF.